This T cell receptor (beta chain) is from a study of monozygotic twins with inflammatory bowel disease. TCRdb processed the 5' RACE reads again and assigns one entry to each CDR3 protein, with no DNA. This table holds 150,000 or so distinct CDR3 sequences. Overall study findings and caveats: What may have added variability to patient repertoires is that immunosuppressive treatments differed. Researchers were unable to tell different T cell subtypes apart. Neither one strong signal nor one clonotype associated with IBD was supported.

CDR3 length: 16 amino acids. Germline loops: CDR1 SGHRS, CDR2 YFSETQ. Remarks on this clonotype: The antigen is unknown.

This receptor was taken from a human donor with ulcerative colitis or Crohn's disease, or a healthy co-twin of an affected twin (not recorded which). What was sequenced was blood. The J gene is TRBJ1-3, the V gene TRBV5-1. The CDR3 sequence is CASSLGSDSSGNTIYF.